A selection of T cell receptor beta chains follows, all from one sample in a study of cytomegalovirus exposure and HLA in healthy donors. Data came from immunoSEQ multiplex PCR; TCRdb stores just in-frame clones and leaves some out. The sample records 55,000 to 70,000 clones, over 75% being singletons. The sequencing sample was made of PBMCs. The receptor set was obtained from a woman in her twenties or thirties in good health and CMV-seronegative. The CDR3 runs from the conserved cysteine through the conserved F or W. Fields, in order: D gene, clone size, CDR3 length, J gene, V gene, CDR3 DNA, CDR3 protein. A D gene is named only where the DNA matches it firmly. Where a row states a size, it is once, few, many or the class of an expanded clone; other rows omit it.

-	-	15	TRBJ1-4	TRBV11-2	TGTGCCAGCAGCCCGAGAGGGCAAACTAATGAAAAACTGTTTTTT	CASSPRGQTNEKLFF
-	-	14	TRBJ1-1	TRBV5-1	TGCGCCAGCAGCGAACGGACAGCCAACACTGAAGCTTTCTTT	CASSERTANTEAFF
TRBD2	-	14	TRBJ2-7	TRBV5-1	TGCGCCAGCAGCTTAAGCGGGAAGAGCTACGAGCAGTACTTC	CASSLSGKSYEQYF
-	-	12	TRBJ2-7	TRBV7-8	TGTGCCAGCAGCCTCGGGGAGGTATCTCGGTACTTC	CASSLGEVSRYF
-	-	14	TRBJ1-3	TRBV7-8	TGTGCCAGCAGCTTAGTTAGCTCTGGAAACACCATATATTTT	CASSLVSSGNTIYF
-	-	18	TRBJ2-2	TRBV27	TGTGCCAGCAGTTTATTGGTGACGGACAGTTCCTACACCGGGGAGCTGTTTTTT	CASSLLVTDSSYTGELFF
-	once	13	TRBJ2-1	TRBV28	TGTGCCAGCAGCACTCAACTGCCCAATGAGCAGTTCTTC	CASSTQLPNEQFF
-	-	14	TRBJ2-7	TRBV29-1	TGCAGCGTGAGGGTCAGTGAGGGCTCCTACGAGCAGTACTTC	CSVRVSEGSYEQYF
-	-	12	TRBJ1-5	TRBV6-5	TGTGCCAGCAGAAAGGGAGATCAGCCCCAGCATTTT	CASRKGDQPQHF
TRBD2	-	16	TRBJ2-2	TRBV7-6	TGTGCCAGCAGCCCATATAGCGGGAGTGGTACCGGGGAGCTGTTTTTT	CASSPYSGSGTGELFF
-	-	15	TRBJ2-2	TRBV6-1	TGTGCCAGCAGTGGGGGGCCCACGAACACCGGGGAGCTGTTTTTT	CASSGGPTNTGELFF
TRBD2	-	21	TRBJ2-7	TRBV28	TGTGCCAGCTACTCAGACAGGGGGAAACGACTAGCGGGAGAGGGGTCCTACGAGCAGTACTTC	CASYSDRGKRLAGEGSYEQYF
TRBD1	-	18	TRBJ1-1	TRBV9	TGTGCCAGCAGCGCAGGAGGGGACAGGCCTCTATTAAACACTGAAGCTTTCTTT	CASSAGGDRPLLNTEAFF
TRBD1	few	14	TRBJ1-5	TRBV15	TGTGCCACCTCCGGGACAGGGTCACGCCAGCCCCAGCATTTT	CATSGTGSRQPQHF
TRBD2	-	14	TRBJ2-7	TRBV4-1	TGCGCCAGCAGCCCCGGGACTAGCGGCTACGAGCAGTACTTC	CASSPGTSGYEQYF
-	once	15	TRBJ1-5	TRBV2	TGTGCCAGTAAACCAGAGGGTTCCTTCAATCAGCCCCAGCATTTT	CASKPEGSFNQPQHF
TRBD1	once	15	TRBJ1-1	TRBV7-2	TGTGCCAGCAGCCCACGACAGGGGATGAACACTGAAGCTTTCTTT	CASSPRQGMNTEAFF
-	-	14	TRBJ1-2	TRBV27	TGTGCCAGCAGTTTAAGTTTAGCAAGCTATGGCTACACCTTC	CASSLSLASYGYTF
TRBD1	-	16	TRBJ1-2	TRBV29-1	TGCAGCGTTGTTACGGTGCCAGGGGGCAGAGGGAATGGCTACACCTTC	CSVVTVPGGRGNGYTF
TRBD2	-	16	TRBJ2-3	TRBV11-3	TGTGCCAGCAGCCCGGGGGGGCTAGCGGGATCAGATACGCAGTATTTT	CASSPGGLAGSDTQYF
TRBD2	-	15	TRBJ2-3	TRBV2	TGTGCCAGCATCTCTGGGAGGGCCAGTACAGATACGCAGTATTTT	CASISGRASTDTQYF
-	-	14	TRBJ2-1	TRBV7-2	TGTGCCAGCAGCCCCGGACTTCCGTACAATGAGCAGTTCTTC	CASSPGLPYNEQFF
TRBD2	-	15	TRBJ2-7	TRBV7-8	TGTGCCAGCAGCCCAAGGGGCGGGAGTACCCACGAGCAGTACTTC	CASSPRGGSTHEQYF
-	-	13	TRBJ2-1	TRBV5-4	TGTGCCAGCAGTCATACAGATTACAATGAGCAGTTCTTC	CASSHTDYNEQFF
-	-	14	TRBJ2-7	TRBV5-4	TGTGCCAGCAGCTTGTACGGGGGGCGGTTCGAGCAGTACTTC	CASSLYGGRFEQYF
TRBD2	-	16	TRBJ2-7	TRBV25-1	TGTGCCAGCAGCGGGACTAGCGGGAGTCTCACCTACGAGCAGTACTTC	CASSGTSGSLTYEQYF
-	once	14	TRBJ1-2	TRBV5-1	TGCGCCAGCAGCACAACCGAGGGGGTCTGGGGCTACACCTTC	CASSTTEGVWGYTF